These 2 T cell receptor beta chains were all obtained from the same sample, sequenced in a study of T cells after yellow fever vaccination. TCRdb called the 5' RACE reads again in MiXCR, with one record for every CDR3 protein. The sample lists 250,000 or so distinct CDR3 sequences, 6.9% occurring once. Specimen: CD4+ T cells sorted from PBMCs, collected 15 days after the yellow fever booster vaccination. All receptors derive from a man between 25 and 39 years old who received the YFV17D yellow fever vaccine.

At least ten counts were recorded for this clonotype. The rearrangement uses TRBV4-2 and TRBJ2-7; D uncertain. Trimming stripped 0 bases from V and 2 bases from J, with 8 bases between. The length of the CDR3 is 14 residues. The germline V gene has CDR1 LGHNA and CDR2 YNFKEQ. CDR3 region: CASSQDDGPYEQYF. CDR3 coding DNA: TGTGCCAGCAGCCAAGATGACGGACCCTACGAGCAGTACTTC.

Worth noting for this clonotype: A much larger clonotype is one base distant, so this may be a read error. V and J are TRBV10-3 and TRBJ1-5; 9 nucleotides agree with TRBD1. The germline V gene encodes CDR1 ENHRY and CDR2 SYGVKD. This CDR3 is built from 14 residues. In DNA form, the CDR3 reads TGTGCCATCAGTGTTGACAGGGGGAATCAGCACCAGCATTTT. Translation gives CAISVDRGNQHQHF.